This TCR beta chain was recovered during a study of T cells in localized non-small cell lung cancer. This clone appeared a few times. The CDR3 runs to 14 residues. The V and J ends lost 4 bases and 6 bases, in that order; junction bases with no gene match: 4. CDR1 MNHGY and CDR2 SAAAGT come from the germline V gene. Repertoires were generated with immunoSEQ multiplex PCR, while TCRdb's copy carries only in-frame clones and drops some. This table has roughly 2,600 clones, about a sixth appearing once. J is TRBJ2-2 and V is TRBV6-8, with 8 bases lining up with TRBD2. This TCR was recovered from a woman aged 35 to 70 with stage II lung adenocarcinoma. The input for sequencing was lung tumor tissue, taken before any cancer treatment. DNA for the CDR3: TGTGCCAGCAGTTCCGGGGGGGCCTCCGGGGAGCTGTTTTTT. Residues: CASSSGGASGELFF.